This T cell receptor beta chain is from a study of CD8+ T cells in alopecia areata. Extracted RNA was reverse transcribed into cDNA, the sequencing template. The method was immunoSEQ multiplex PCR; TCRdb's version includes in-frame clones alone and lacks a portion of them. The sample carries 55,000 to 70,000 clones, around 49% recorded once. The CDR3 sequence is 16 residues long. V was pared by 0 bases and J by 0 bases, with 9 bases between. CDR1 and CDR2 (germline): MNHEY, SMNVEV (reference sequence). In the case of this clone: What it recognizes is unknown.

General study points: Normal-skin resident alphabeta T cells also appear among scalp sample sequences.

This TCR was sampled from a human donor with alopecia areata. This rearrangement joins TRBV27 to TRBJ1-5; D gene uncertain. The material sequenced was CD8+ T cells sorted from blood, taken at week 0. The CDR3: CASSLSSAVSNQPQHF. The CDR3, as DNA: TGTGCCAGCAGTTTATCGTCGGCGGTTAGCAATCAGCCCCAGCATTTT.